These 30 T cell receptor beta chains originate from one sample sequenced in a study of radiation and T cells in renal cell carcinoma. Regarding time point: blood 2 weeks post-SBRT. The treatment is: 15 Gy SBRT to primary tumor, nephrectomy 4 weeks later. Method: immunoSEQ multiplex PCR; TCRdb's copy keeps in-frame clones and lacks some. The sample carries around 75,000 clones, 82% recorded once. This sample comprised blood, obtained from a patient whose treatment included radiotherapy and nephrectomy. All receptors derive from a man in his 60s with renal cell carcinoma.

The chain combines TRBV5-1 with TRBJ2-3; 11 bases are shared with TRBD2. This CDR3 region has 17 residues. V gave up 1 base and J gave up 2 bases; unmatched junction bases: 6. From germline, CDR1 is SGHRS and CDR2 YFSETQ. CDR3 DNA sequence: TGCGCCAGCAGCTTGACCTTAGCGGGAGGGCTCACAGATACGCAGTATTTT. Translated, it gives CASSLTLAGGLTDTQYF.

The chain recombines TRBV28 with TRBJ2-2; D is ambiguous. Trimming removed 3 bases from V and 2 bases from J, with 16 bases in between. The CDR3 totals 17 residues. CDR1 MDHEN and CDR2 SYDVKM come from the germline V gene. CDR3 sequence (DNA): TGTGCCAGCAGTTTGTCTTTCTGGTGGGCTAACACCGGGGAGCTGTTTTTT. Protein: CASSLSFWWANTGELFF.

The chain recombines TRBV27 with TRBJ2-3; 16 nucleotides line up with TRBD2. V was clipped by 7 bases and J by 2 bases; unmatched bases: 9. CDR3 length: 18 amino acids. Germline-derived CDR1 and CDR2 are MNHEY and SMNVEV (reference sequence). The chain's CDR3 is CASTLGTSGRANTDTQYF. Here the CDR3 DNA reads TGTGCCAGCACCCTCGGGACTAGCGGGAGGGCCAACACAGATACGCAGTATTTT.

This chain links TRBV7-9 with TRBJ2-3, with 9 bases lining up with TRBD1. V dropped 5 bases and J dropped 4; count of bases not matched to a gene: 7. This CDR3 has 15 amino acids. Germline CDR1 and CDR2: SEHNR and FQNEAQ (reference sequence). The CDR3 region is CASSLMTGGADTQYF. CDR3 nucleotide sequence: TGTGCCAGCAGCCTGATGACAGGGGGGGCAGATACGCAGTATTTT.

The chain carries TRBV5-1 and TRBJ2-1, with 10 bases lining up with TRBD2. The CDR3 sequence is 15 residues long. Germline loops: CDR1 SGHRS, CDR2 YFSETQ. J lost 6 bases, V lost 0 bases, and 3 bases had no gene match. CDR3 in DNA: TGCGCCAGCAGCTTGGGGCTAGCGGGAGTCAATGAGCAGTTCTTC. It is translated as CASSLGLAGVNEQFF.

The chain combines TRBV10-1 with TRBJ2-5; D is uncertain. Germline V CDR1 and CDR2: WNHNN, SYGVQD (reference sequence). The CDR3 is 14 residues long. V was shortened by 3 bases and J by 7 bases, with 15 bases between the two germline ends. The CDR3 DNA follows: TGCGCCAGCAGTGACGGACCCCTTGTGGGGACCCAGTACTTC. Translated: CASSDGPLVGTQYF.

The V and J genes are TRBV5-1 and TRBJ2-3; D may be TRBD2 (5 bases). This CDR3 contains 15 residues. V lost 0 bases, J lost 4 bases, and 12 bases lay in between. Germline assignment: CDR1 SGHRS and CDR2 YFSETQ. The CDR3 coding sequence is TGCGCCAGCAGCTTGGAGTCGGGGAACGCAGATACGCAGTATTTT. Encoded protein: CASSLESGNADTQYF.

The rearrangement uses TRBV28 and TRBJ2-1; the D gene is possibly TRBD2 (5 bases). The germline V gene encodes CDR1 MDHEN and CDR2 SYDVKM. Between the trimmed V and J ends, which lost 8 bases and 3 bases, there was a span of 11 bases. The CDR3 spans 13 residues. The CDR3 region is CASRSGVYNEQFF. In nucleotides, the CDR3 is TGTGCCAGCCGTTCCGGGGTCTACAATGAGCAGTTCTTC.

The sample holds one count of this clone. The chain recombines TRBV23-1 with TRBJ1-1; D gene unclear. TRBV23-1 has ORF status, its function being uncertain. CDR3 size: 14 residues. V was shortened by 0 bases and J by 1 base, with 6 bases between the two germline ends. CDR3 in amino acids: CASSQSEPNTEAFF. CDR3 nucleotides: TGCGCCAGCAGTCAATCGGAGCCGAACACTGAAGCTTTCTTT.

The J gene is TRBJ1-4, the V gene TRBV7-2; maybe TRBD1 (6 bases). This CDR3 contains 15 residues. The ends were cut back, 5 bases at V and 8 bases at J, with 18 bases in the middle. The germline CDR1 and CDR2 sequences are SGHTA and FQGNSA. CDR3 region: CASSDYWDMGEKLFF. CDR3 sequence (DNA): TGTGCCAGCAGCGACTACTGGGACATGGGCGAAAAACTGTTTTTT.

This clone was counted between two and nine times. CDR3 nucleotide sequence: TGTGCCAGCAGCCAAGATCTCCGGGACGGTCGTCGCGAGCAGTACTTC. Translation: CASSQDLRDGRREQYF. The chain couples TRBV14 to TRBJ2-7, with D perhaps assigned TRBD1 or TRBD2 (5 bases each). Per the germline V gene, CDR1 is SGHDN and CDR2 is FVKESK. This CDR3 has 16 residues. Trimming cost V 0 bases and J 6 bases, with 18 bases left between them.

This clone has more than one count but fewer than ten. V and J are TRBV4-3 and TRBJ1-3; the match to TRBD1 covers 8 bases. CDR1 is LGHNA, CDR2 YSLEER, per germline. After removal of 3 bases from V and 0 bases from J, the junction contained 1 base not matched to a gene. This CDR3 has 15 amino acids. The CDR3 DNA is TGCGCCAGCAGCCATACAGGGGGCTCTGGAAACACCATATATTTT. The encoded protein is CASSHTGGSGNTIYF.

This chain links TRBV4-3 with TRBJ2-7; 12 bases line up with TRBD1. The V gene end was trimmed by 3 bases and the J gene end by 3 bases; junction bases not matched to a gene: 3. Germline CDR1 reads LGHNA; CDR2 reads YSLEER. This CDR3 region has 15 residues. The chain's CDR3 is CASSQGQGAHYEQYF. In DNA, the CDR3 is TGCGCCAGCAGCCAGGGACAGGGGGCGCACTACGAGCAGTACTTC.

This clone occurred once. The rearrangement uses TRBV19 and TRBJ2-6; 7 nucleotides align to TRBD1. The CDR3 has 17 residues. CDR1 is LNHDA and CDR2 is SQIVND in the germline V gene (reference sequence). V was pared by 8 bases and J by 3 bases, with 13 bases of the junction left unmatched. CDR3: CASSHRGQGVGANVLTF. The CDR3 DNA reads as TGTGCCAGTTCCCACCGTGGGCAGGGGGTTGGGGCCAACGTCCTGACTTTC.

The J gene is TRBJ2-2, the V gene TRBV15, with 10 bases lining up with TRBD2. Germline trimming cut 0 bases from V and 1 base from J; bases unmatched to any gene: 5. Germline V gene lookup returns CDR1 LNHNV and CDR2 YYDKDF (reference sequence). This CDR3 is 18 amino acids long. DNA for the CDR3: TGTGCCACCAGCAGAGATCTGTCTAGCGGGAGGAACACCGGGGAGCTGTTTTTT. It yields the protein CATSRDLSSGRNTGELFF.

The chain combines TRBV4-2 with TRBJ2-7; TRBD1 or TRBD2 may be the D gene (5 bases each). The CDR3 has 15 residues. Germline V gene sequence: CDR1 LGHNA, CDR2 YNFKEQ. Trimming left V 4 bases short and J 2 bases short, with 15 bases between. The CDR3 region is CASSRLRDGPYEQYF. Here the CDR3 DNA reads TGTGCCAGCAGCCGACTCCGGGACGGCCCCTACGAGCAGTACTTC.

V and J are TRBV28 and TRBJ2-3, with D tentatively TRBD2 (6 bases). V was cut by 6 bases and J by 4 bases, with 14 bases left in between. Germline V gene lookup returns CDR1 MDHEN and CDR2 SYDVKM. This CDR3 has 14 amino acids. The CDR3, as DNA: TGTGCCAGCAGCCGACCGGGGACTCCAGATACGCAGTATTTT. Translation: CASSRPGTPDTQYF.

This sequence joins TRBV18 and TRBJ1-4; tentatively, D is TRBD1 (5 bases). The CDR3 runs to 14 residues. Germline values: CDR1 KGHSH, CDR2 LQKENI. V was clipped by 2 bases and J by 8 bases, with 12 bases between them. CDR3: CASSPGHDGEKLFF. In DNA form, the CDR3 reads TGTGCCAGCTCACCAGGACACGATGGCGAAAAACTGTTTTTT.

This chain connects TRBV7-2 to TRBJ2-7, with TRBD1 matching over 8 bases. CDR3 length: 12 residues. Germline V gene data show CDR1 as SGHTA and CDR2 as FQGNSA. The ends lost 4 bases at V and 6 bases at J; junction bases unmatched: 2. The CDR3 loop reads CASSWTGSEQYF. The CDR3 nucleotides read TGTGCCAGCAGCTGGACAGGGTCCGAGCAGTACTTC.

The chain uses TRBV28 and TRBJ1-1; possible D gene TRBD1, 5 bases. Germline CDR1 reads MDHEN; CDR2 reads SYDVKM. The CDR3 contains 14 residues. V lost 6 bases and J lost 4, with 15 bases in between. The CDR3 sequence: CASSLGGVGTEAFF. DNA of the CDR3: TGTGCCAGCAGCTTGGGGGGTGTCGGCACTGAAGCTTTCTTT.

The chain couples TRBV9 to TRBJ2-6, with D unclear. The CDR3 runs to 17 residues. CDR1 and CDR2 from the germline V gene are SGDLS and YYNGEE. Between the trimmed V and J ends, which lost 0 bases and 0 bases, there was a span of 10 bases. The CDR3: CASSVGIARSGANVLTF. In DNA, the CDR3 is TGTGCCAGCAGCGTAGGGATAGCTCGCTCTGGGGCCAACGTCCTGACTTTC.

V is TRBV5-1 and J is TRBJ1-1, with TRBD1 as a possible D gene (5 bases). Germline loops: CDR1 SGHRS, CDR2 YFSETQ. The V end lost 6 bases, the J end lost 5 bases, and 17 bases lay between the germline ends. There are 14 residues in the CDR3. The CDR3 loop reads CASTLDSSGTEAFF. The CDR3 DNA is TGCGCCAGCACCCTAGACAGCTCAGGGACTGAAGCTTTCTTT.

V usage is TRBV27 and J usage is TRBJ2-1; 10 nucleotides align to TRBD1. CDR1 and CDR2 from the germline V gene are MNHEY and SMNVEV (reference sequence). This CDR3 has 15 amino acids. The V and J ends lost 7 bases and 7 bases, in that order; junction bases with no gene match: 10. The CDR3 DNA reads TGTGCCAGCAATCCCGCGGGACAGGGGCAGAATGAGCAGTTCTTC. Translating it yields CASNPAGQGQNEQFF.

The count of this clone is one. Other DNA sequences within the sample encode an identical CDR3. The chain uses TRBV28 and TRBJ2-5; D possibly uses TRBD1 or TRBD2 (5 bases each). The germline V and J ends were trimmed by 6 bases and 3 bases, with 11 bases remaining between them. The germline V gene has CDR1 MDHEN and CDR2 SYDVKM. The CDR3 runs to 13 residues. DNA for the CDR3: TGTGCCAGCAGGCCTCAGGGAGAAGAGACCCAGTACTTC. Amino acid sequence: CASRPQGEETQYF.

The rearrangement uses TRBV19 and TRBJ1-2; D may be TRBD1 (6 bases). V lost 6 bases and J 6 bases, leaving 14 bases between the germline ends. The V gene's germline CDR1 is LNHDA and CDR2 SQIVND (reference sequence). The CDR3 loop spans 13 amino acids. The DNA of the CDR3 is TGTGCCAGTAGACTTCTCGGGGGCGATGGCTACACCTTC. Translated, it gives CASRLLGGDGYTF.

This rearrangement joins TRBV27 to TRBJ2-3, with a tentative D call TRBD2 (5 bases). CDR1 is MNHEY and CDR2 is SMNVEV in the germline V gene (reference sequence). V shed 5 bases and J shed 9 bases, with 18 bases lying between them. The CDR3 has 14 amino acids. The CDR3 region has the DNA TGTGCCAGCAGTCCCCCCCCGGGGAGCGGAACGCAGTATTTT. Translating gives CASSPPPGSGTQYF.

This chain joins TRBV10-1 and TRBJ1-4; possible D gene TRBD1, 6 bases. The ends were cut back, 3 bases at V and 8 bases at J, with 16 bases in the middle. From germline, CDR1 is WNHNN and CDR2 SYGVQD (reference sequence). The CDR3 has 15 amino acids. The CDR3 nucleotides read TGCGCCAGCAGTGAAAGAACAGGGCGAGGCGAAAAACTGTTTTTT. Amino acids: CASSERTGRGEKLFF.

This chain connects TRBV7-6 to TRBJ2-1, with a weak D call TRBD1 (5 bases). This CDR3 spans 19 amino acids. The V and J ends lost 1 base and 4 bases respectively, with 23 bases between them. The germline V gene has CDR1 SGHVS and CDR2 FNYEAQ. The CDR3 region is CASSLDWITGEAFYNEQFF. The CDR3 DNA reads TGTGCCAGCAGCTTAGACTGGATAACAGGAGAAGCGTTTTACAATGAGCAGTTCTTC.

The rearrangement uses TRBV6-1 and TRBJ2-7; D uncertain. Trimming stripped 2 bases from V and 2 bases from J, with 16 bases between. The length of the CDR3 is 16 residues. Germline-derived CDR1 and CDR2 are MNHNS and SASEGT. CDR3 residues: CASSEWSQSGTYEQYF. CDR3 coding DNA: TGTGCCAGCAGTGAATGGTCCCAGTCCGGTACCTACGAGCAGTACTTC.

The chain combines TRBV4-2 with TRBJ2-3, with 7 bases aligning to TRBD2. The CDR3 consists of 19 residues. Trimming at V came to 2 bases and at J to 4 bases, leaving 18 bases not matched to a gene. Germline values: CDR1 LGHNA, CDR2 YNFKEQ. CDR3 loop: CASSQIIAGREKRADTQYF. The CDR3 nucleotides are TGTGCCAGCAGCCAAATTATTGCCGGGCGGGAGAAAAGGGCAGATACGCAGTATTTT.